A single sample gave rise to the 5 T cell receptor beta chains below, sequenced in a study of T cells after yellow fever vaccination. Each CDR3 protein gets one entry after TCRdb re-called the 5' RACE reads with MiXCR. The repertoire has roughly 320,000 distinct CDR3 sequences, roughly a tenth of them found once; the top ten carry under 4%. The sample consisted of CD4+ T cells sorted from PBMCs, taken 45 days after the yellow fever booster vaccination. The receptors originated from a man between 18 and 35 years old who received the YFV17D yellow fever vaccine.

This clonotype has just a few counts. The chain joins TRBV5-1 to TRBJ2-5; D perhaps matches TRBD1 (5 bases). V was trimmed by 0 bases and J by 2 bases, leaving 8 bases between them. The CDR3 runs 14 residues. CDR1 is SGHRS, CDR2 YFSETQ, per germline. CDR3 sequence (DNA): TGCGCCAGCAGCTTGGTGGGGCAGCAAGAGACCCAGTACTTC. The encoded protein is CASSLVGQQETQYF. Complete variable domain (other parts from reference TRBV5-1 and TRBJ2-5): KAGVTQTPRYLIKTRGQQVTLSCSPISGHRSVSWYQQTPGQGLQFLFEYFSETQRNKGNFPGRFSGRQFSNSRSEMNVSTLELGDSALYLCASSLVGQQETQYFGPGTRLLVL.

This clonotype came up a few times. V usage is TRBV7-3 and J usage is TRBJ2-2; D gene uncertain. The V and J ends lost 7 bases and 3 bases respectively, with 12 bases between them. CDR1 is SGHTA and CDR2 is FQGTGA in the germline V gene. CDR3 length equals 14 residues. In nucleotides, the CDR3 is TGTGCCAGCACCCGAAACCGGGACACCGGGGAGCTGTTTTTT. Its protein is CASTRNRDTGELFF.

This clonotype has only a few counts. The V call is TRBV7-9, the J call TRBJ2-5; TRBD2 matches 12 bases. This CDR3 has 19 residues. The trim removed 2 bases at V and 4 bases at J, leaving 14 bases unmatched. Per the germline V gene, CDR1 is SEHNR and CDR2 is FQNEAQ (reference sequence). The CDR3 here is CASSLSTRTSGAVRETQYF. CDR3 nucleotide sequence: TGTGCCAGCAGCTTATCCACCAGGACTAGCGGGGCGGTTAGAGAGACCCAGTACTTC.

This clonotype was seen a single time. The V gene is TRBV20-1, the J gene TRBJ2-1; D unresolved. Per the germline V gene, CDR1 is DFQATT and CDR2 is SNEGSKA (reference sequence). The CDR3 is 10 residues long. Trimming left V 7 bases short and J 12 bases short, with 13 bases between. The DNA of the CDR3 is TGCAGTGTTTTCCGAGTAGGGCAGTTCTTC. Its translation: CSVFRVGQFF.

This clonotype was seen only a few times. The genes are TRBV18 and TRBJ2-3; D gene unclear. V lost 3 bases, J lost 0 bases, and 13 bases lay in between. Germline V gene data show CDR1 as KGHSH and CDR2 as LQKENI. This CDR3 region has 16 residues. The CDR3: CASSPVLSSSTDTQYF. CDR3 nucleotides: TGTGCCAGCTCACCGGTCCTGTCTTCAAGCACAGATACGCAGTATTTT.